This is a list of T cell receptor beta chains from one sample in a study of post-analysis software for immune sequencing data. TCRdb re-analysed the PCR reads in MiXCR, keeping a single row per CDR3 protein. The sample holds approximately 400,000 distinct CDR3 sequences; approximately 33% are singletons and the top ten take 13%. The material sequenced was blood. All receptors derive from a girl aged 5 to 17 with multiple sclerosis. Both conserved end residues are part of each CDR3. A D gene is named only where the DNA matches it firmly. The size entry is marked missing in some rows and otherwise reads once, few, many or a size class.

d_call j_call clone_size v_call cdr3_nt cdr3_aa
. TRBJ2-5 . TRBV15 TGTGCCACCAGCAGAGATCTGGGGGCGGAGACCCAGTACTTC CATSRDLGAETQYF
. TRBJ2-1 . TRBV20-1 TGCAGTGCTAGGTTGAGTCTTTCCTACAATGAGCAGTTCTTC CSARLSLSYNEQFF
TRBD2 TRBJ2-7 . TRBV4-2 TGTGCCAGCAGCCAAGAGGTGGCTAGCGGGGGTTACGAGCAGTACTTC CASSQEVASGGYEQYF
TRBD1 TRBJ2-1 few TRBV27 TGTGCCGTCCAAACAGGGGCCACGGAGCAGTTCTTC CAVQTGATEQFF
. TRBJ2-3 . TRBV3-1 TGTGCCAGCAGCCAGGTTAACGCAGATACGCAGTATTTT CASSQVNADTQYF
. TRBJ2-5 . TRBV6-5 TGTGCCAGCACCTCCTCCTGGCAGCAAGAGGCCCAGTACTTC CASTSSWQQEAQYF
. TRBJ1-6 few TRBV7-9 TGTGCCAGCAACGACAGAGGCAGGGACAATTCACCCCTCCACTTT CASNDRGRDNSPLHF
TRBD1 TRBJ2-3 . TRBV7-9 TGTGCCAGCGGATCGCGGTCCGGGACAGTGAACACAGATACGCAGTATTTT CASGSRSGTVNTDTQYF
TRBD1 TRBJ2-1 . TRBV12-3/TRBV12-4 TGTGCCAGCAGTCATGGGGACAGGGGGAATGAGCAGTTCTTC CASSHGDRGNEQFF
TRBD2 TRBJ2-7 . TRBV4-3 TGCGCCAGCAGCCAAGATTTGGGGGGGAAGCTGTACTTC CASSQDLGGKLYF
. TRBJ1-1 few TRBV6-6 TGTGCCAGCAGTTACGAGGGGGTAAGCACTGAAGCTTTCTTT CASSYEGVSTEAFF
. TRBJ2-1 . TRBV28 TGTGCCAGCAGTTCGAAAAAACGCGTTGAGCAGTTCTTC CASSSKKRVEQFF
. TRBJ1-2 few TRBV7-7 TGTGCTAGCAGTTGGGGCCCCGGGGATGGGGAAAATGGCTACACCTTC CASSWGPGDGENGYTF
. TRBJ1-2 . TRBV20-1 TGCAGTGGCGGGGGGGGCGACTATGGCTACACCTTC CSGGGGDYGYTF
. TRBJ2-3 few TRBV29-1 TGCAGCGTTGAAAGGAGGGTCTCCACAGATACGCAGTATTTT CSVERRVSTDTQYF
. TRBJ2-1 . TRBV9 TGTGCCAGCAGCGTAGCGGCTGAGCAGTTCTTC CASSVAAEQFF
. TRBJ2-7 . TRBV12-3/TRBV12-4 TGTGCCAGCAGGTTAGAGAGAAACTACGAGCAGTACTTC CASRLERNYEQYF